Sequencing of this T cell receptor (beta chain) was carried out in a study of cytomegalovirus exposure and HLA in healthy donors. General study points: According to an earlier analysis, most TCR beta V segments yielded productive rearrangements about 90% or about 30% of the time. Later on, a genetic analysis was performed. It linked a missense variant in DCLRE1C with V- and J-gene trimming of TCR beta. The study had only CMV serostatus as immune exposure information.

Comments on this clone: What it binds is not known.

The PCR employed 60 Vbeta primers together with 13 Jbeta primers. Clones were read by immunoSEQ multiplex PCR, and TCRdb kept only the in-frame ones, dropping some. Altogether around 200,000 clones are present, 83% being singletons, with the ten largest covering over 1.5%. Sequenced input: PBMCs. The receptor's source is a man in his forties or fifties in good health and CMV-seronegative.

CDR3 amino acids: CASNPMTGVSNQPQHF. CDR3 bases: TGTGCCAGCAACCCTATGACAGGGGTCAGCAATCAGCCCCAGCATTTT. The chain uses TRBV28 and TRBJ1-5; 8 nucleotides line up with TRBD1. Trimming took 7 bases from V and 1 from J; bases not matched to a gene: 9. Germline V gives CDR1 MDHEN, CDR2 SYDVKM. This CDR3 spans 16 amino acids.